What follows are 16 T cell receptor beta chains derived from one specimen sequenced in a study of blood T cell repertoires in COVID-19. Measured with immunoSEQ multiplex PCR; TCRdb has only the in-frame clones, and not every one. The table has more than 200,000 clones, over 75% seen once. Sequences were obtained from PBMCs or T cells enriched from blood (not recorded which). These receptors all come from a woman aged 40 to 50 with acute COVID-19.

The CDR3 nucleotides read TGTGCCAGCAGCTTAGGGGGGGACAGGGGCAACTATGGCTACACCTTC. Amino acid sequence: CASSLGGDRGNYGYTF. The chain joins TRBV11-2 to TRBJ1-2; 10 bases are shared with TRBD1. This CDR3 spans 16 amino acids. Germline V CDR1 and CDR2: SGHAT, FQNNGV. V was pared by 1 base and J by 2 bases, with 4 bases of the junction left unmatched.

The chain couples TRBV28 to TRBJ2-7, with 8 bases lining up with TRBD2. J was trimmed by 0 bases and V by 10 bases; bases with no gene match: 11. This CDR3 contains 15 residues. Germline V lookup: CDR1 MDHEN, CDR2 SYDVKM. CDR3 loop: CATTSGGLSSYEQYF. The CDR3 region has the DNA TGTGCCACCACTTCGGGGGGGCTAAGCTCCTACGAGCAGTACTTC.

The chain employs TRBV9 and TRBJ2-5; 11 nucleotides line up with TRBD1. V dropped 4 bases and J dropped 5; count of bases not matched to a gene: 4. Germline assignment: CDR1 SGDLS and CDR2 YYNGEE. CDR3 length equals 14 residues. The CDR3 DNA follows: TGTGCCAGCAGCCCGGGACAGGGGGTTGAGACCCAGTACTTC. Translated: CASSPGQGVETQYF.

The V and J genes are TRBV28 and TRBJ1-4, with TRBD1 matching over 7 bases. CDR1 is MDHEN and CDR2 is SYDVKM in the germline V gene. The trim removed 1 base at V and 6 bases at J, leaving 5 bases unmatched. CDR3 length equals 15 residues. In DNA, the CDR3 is TGTGCCAGCAGTTTATTGGGACAGTCCGATGAAAAACTGTTTTTT. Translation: CASSLLGQSDEKLFF.

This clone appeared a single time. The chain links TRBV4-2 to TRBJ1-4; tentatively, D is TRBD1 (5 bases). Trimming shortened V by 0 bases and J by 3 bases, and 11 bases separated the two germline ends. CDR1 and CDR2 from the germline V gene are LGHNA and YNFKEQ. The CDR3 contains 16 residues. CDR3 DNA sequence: TGTGCCAGCAGCCAAGACGGAGGGGTAGCTAATGAAAAACTGTTTTTT. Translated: CASSQDGGVANEKLFF.

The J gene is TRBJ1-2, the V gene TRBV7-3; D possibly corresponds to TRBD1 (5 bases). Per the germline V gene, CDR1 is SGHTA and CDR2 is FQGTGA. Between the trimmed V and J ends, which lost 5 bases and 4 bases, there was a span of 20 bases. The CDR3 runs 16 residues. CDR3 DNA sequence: TGTGCCAGCAGCCCCTCCGGTCAGGGAGGGCTCTATGGCTACACCTTC. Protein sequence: CASSPSGQGGLYGYTF.

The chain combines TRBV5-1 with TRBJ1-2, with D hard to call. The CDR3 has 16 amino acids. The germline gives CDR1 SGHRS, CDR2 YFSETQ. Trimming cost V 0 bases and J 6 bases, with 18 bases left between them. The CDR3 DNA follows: TGCGCCAGCAGCTTGGGGCGGGCCGAAGCAGGCGATGGCTACACCTTC. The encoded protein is CASSLGRAEAGDGYTF.

The CDR3 bases are TGTGCCAGCAGTCAGACTAGCGGGGGTTACGAGCAGTACTTC. Translated, it gives CASSQTSGGYEQYF. The chain couples TRBV6-5 to TRBJ2-7; TRBD2 agrees at 12 bases. The CDR3 runs to 14 residues. Germline lookup yields CDR1 MNHEY and CDR2 SVGAGI. The junction had 3 bases not matched to a gene; V was cut back by 5 bases and J by 4 bases.

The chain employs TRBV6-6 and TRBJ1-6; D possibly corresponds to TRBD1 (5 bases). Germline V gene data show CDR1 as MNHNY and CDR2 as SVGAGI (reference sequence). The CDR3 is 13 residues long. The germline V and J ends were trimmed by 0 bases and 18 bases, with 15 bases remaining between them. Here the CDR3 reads CASSYSNQGLGHF. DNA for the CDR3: TGTGCCAGCAGTTACTCGAATCAGGGCCTGGGCCACTTT.

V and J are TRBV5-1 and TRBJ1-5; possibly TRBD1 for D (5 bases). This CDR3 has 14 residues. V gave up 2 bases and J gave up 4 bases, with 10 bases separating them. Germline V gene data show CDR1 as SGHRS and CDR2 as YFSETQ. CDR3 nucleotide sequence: TGCGCCAGCAGCTTTGGGGGGAGAAATCAGCCCCAGCATTTT. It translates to CASSFGGRNQPQHF.

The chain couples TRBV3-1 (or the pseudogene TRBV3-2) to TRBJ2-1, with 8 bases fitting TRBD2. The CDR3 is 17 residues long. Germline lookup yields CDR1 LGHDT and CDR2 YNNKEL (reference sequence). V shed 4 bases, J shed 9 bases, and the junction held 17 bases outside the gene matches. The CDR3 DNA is TGTGCCAGCAGCCTCAGACTCGGATCGGGGGGGCAAGTTGAGCAGTTCTTC. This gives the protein CASSLRLGSGGQVEQFF.

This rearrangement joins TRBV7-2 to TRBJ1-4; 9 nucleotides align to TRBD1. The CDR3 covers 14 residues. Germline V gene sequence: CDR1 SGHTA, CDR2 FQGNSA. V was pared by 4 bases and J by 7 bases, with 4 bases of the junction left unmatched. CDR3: CASSYRGLSEKLFF. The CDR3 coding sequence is TGTGCCAGCAGCTACAGGGGGCTATCTGAAAAACTGTTTTTT.

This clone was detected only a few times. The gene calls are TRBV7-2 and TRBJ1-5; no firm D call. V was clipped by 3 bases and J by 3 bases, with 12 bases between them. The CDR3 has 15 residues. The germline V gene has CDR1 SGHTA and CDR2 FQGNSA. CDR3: CASSLLPDFNQPQHF. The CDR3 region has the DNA TGTGCCAGCAGCTTGCTTCCTGACTTCAATCAGCCCCAGCATTTT.

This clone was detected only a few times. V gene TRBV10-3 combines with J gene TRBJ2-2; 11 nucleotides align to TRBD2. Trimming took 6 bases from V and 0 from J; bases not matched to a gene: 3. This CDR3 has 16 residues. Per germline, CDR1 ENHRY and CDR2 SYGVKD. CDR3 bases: TGTGCCATCAGAGTAGCGGGAGGGCCGAACACCGGGGAGCTGTTTTTT. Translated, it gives CAIRVAGGPNTGELFF.

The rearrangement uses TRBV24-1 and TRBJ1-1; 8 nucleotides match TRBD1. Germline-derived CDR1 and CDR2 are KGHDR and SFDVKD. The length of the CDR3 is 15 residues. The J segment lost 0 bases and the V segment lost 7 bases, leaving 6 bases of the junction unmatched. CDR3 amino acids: CATSPGQGLNTEAFF. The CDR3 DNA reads TGTGCCACCAGCCCCGGACAGGGCCTGAACACTGAAGCTTTCTTT.

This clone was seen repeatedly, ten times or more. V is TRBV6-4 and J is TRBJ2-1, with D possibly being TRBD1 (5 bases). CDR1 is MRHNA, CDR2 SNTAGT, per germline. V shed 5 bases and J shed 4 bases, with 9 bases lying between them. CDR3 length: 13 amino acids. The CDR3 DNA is TGTGCCAGCAGTTTGACAGCGTACAATGAGCAGTTCTTC. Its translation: CASSLTAYNEQFF.